This TCR beta chain was documented in a study of post-analysis software for immune sequencing data. Study background: The study covered relapsing-remitting, secondary progressive and progressive-relapsing courses of multiple sclerosis. Study-level results: Samples from one preparation batch, clustered by F measure, grouped strongly together. Four or five TRBV segments were significantly more frequent in patients than in controls. TRBV5-6, TRBV5-1 and TRBV20-1 were among these segments. When compared against controls, multiple sclerosis patients showed significantly lower normalized Chao1 diversity.

Unmatched junction bases numbered 11, after V lost 2 bases and J lost 13 bases. The CDR3 runs to 13 residues. Germline CDR1 is DFQATT and CDR2 is SNEGSKA (reference sequence). In this sample, this clonotype turned up a few times. Its antigen is still unknown. This may arise from a read error, as a much more abundant clone is one base away. The TCR beta cDNA libraries carried unique molecular identifiers. Starting from roughly 1.1 to 9.2 million T cells, the study yielded a few hundred thousand cDNA molecules. TCRdb redid the calling of the PCR reads with MiXCR, one entry per CDR3 protein. The profile covers about 190,000 distinct CDR3 sequences, with over 25% appearing a single time and less than 4% taken by the ten largest.

The sequenced sample was blood. The J gene is TRBJ2-4, the V gene TRBV20-1, with 7 bases aligning to TRBD2. This TCR was recovered from a girl aged 2-17 years with multiple sclerosis. This CDR3 reads CSARLAARNEQYF. The CDR3 nucleotides read TGCAGTGCTAGACTAGCGGCTAGAAATGAGCAGTACTTC.